These T cell receptor beta chains were read from a single sample in a study of blood T cells in healthy people across ages. Each CDR3 protein is one row after TCRdb ran MiXCR on the 5' RACE reads. This table holds under 2 million distinct CDR3 sequences, about 31% found once. The sequenced sample was blood. These receptors came from a woman aged 30 to 39 in good health. CDR3s include the opening cysteine and the closing phenylalanine or tryptophan.

j_call v_call cdr3_aa
TRBJ2-1 TRBV2 CASPGTSGRGGNEQFF
TRBJ2-1 TRBV7-8 CASSLEGWGLAGVWGEQFF
TRBJ1-2 TRBV7-2 CASRQVTQNYGYTF
TRBJ2-7 TRBV7-3 CASSSSWRDEQYF
TRBJ1-1 TRBV7-9 CASSSRQNTEAFF
TRBJ1-2 TRBV5-1 CASSYRSGESYGYTF
TRBJ1-1 TRBV9 CASSVARIRDKLMNTEAFF
TRBJ1-5 TRBV5-1 CASSPPPGSLSQPQHF
TRBJ2-7 TRBV7-3 CASSYDRFSYEQYF
TRBJ2-1 TRBV7-2 CASRLLAGPYNEQFF
TRBJ1-2 TRBV29-1 CSVPGGGGYTF
TRBJ2-3 TRBV27 CASSLGFITGGPQPIDTQYF
TRBJ2-1 TRBV5-5 CASSLAASGSYNEQFF
TRBJ1-1 TRBV20-1 CSAEPDRGDDTEAFF
TRBJ2-3 TRBV7-3 CASSPGLAGAQYF